These 14 T cell receptor beta chains were sequenced from one sample in a study of OX40 agonist ivuxolimab in advanced cancers. Profiling relied on immunoSEQ multiplex PCR, and the TCRdb table lists in-frame clones only, not all of them. The data contain approximately 42,000 clones, roughly 86% of them singletons. The sequencing here drew on CD4+ or CD8+ T cells sorted from blood, taken in a trial of the OX40 agonist ivuxolimab. The source of these receptors is an adult with an advanced solid tumor such as melanoma, head and neck, liver or kidney cancer.

The chain carries TRBV6-5 and TRBJ1-6, with 9 bases lining up with TRBD1. Germline CDR1 MNHEY, CDR2 SVGAGI. The CDR3 contains 16 residues. With 0 bases clipped from V and 13 bases from J, the junction kept 10 bases outside the gene matches. In DNA, the CDR3 is TGTGCCAGCAGTTACTCGACACAGGACAGGGGAGAGCCCCTCCACTTT. It codes for CASSYSTQDRGEPLHF.

This clone was seen a handful of times. The rearrangement links TRBV19 to TRBJ2-5; D might be TRBD2 (6 bases). V was cut by 0 bases and J by 2 bases, with 10 bases left in between. The CDR3 totals 15 residues. CDR1 and CDR2 (germline): LNHDA, SQIVND (reference sequence). CDR3 sequence: CASSIEASVQETQYF. The CDR3 DNA is TGTGCCAGTAGTATAGAGGCTAGCGTTCAAGAGACCCAGTACTTC.

This chain links TRBV19 with TRBJ2-2, with 9 positions matching TRBD2. Unmatched junction bases numbered 3, after V lost 3 bases and J lost 1 base. This CDR3 has 16 amino acids. Germline V gives CDR1 LNHDA, CDR2 SQIVND (reference sequence). In DNA form, the CDR3 reads TGTGCCAGTAGTATCATAGCGGGGGAGAACACCGGGGAGCTGTTTTTT. This encodes CASSIIAGENTGELFF.

The gene calls are TRBV29-1 and TRBJ2-7; D is possibly TRBD1 (5 bases). The CDR3 has 15 residues. The germline gives CDR1 SQVTM, CDR2 ANQGSEA. V was shortened by 0 bases and J by 0 bases, with 12 bases between the two germline ends. The CDR3 spells CSVEDQGSNSYEQYF. The CDR3 bases are TGCAGCGTTGAAGATCAGGGCAGCAACTCCTACGAGCAGTACTTC.

V and J are TRBV10-2 and TRBJ2-1; the D gene is possibly TRBD1 (7 bases). Germline V lookup: CDR1 WSHSY, CDR2 SAAADI. Trimming removed 7 bases at V and 6 bases at J, with 19 bases between. The CDR3 totals 15 residues. CDR3 residues: CASTRDSRPSNEQFF. Written as DNA, the CDR3 is TGCGCCAGCACGCGGGACAGTAGACCTTCCAATGAGCAGTTCTTC.

The chain employs TRBV4-3 and TRBJ1-2, with D tentatively TRBD1 (5 bases). The germline CDR1 and CDR2 sequences are LGHNA and YSLEER. V was cut by 0 bases and J by 4 bases, with 12 bases left in between. The CDR3 contains 15 residues. As DNA, the CDR3 is TGCGCCAGCAGCCAAGATTCGGGGGTCAGCTATGGCTACACCTTC. The encoded protein is CASSQDSGVSYGYTF.

The V and J genes are TRBV28 and TRBJ2-3, with D possibly TRBD2 on 6 matching bases. V lost 3 bases to trimming and J lost 4 bases, with 17 bases between them. This CDR3 spans 16 amino acids. The germline V gene has CDR1 MDHEN and CDR2 SYDVKM. The CDR3 DNA reads as TGTGCCAGCAGTTTTCAAATTGGGGGGTCCGCAGATACGCAGTATTTT. Protein: CASSFQIGGSADTQYF.

The rearrangement links TRBV4-2 to TRBJ2-3; TRBD2 aligns across 7 bases. V shed 0 bases, J shed 1 base, and the junction held 7 bases outside the gene matches. Per germline, CDR1 LGHNA and CDR2 YNFKEQ. This CDR3 contains 17 residues. DNA for the CDR3: TGTGCCAGCAGCCAAGAAGAAGCTGGGGGGGGCACAGATACGCAGTATTTT. Protein product: CASSQEEAGGGTDTQYF.

The V call is TRBV7-2, the J call TRBJ1-1, with TRBD1 matching over 8 bases. Losses at the gene ends were 4 bases for V and 2 bases for J; bases not matched to a gene: 9. This CDR3 contains 16 residues. From germline, CDR1 is SGHTA and CDR2 FQGNSA. Written as DNA, the CDR3 is TGTGCCAGCAGCTCCCGGACAGGGAGGGGAAACACTGAAGCTTTCTTT. Translated, it gives CASSSRTGRGNTEAFF. Variable domain in full (rest from reference TRBV7-2 and TRBJ1-1): GAGVSQSPSNKVTEKGKDVELRCDPISGHTALYWYRQSLGQGLEFLIYFQGNSAPDKSGLPSDRFSAERTGGSVSTLTIQRTQQEDSAVYLCASSSRTGRGNTEAFFGQGTRLTVV.

The chain carries TRBV7-8 and TRBJ2-3; D may be TRBD2 (5 bases). V lost 6 bases and J lost 2, with 24 bases in between. CDR1 is SGHVS and CDR2 is FQNEAQ in the germline V gene. The CDR3 extends over 18 amino acids. The CDR3 protein is CASSFTVEVRPYTDTQYF. In DNA, the CDR3 is TGTGCCAGCAGTTTCACAGTGGAGGTGCGGCCATACACAGATACGCAGTATTTT.

The chain has TRBV7-9 and TRBJ1-4; 7 bases are shared with TRBD1. CDR1 is SEHNR and CDR2 is FQNEAQ in the germline V gene (reference sequence). V was clipped by 3 bases and J by 3 bases; unmatched bases: 13. The CDR3 length is 18 residues. CDR3 coding DNA: TGTGCCAGCAGCTTTGACAGGGTAGGAATACAAGCTAATGAAAAACTGTTTTTT. The encoded protein is CASSFDRVGIQANEKLFF.

V usage is TRBV6-6 and J usage is TRBJ2-1; possibly TRBD2 for D (6 bases). Germline values: CDR1 MNHNY, CDR2 SVGAGI (reference sequence). The CDR3 covers 16 residues. V gave up 2 bases and J gave up 0 bases, with 11 bases separating them. The CDR3 DNA reads as TGTGCCAGCAGTTACCGATGGGACTCCTCCTACAATGAGCAGTTCTTC. Its protein product is CASSYRWDSSYNEQFF.

The chain recombines TRBV28 with TRBJ2-7, with 8 bases that match TRBD1. The germline gives CDR1 MDHEN, CDR2 SYDVKM. J lost 5 bases, V lost 6 bases, and 3 bases had no gene match. This CDR3 region has 12 residues. The CDR3: CASSSDRDEQYF. DNA of the CDR3: TGTGCCAGCAGCTCGGACAGGGACGAGCAGTACTTC.

The chain uses TRBV7-9 and TRBJ2-5, with 7 bases aligning to TRBD1. The CDR3 sequence is 14 residues long. The germline V gene encodes CDR1 SEHNR and CDR2 FQNEAQ (reference sequence). The V gene end was trimmed by 4 bases and the J gene end by 4 bases; junction bases not matched to a gene: 6. This chain's CDR3 is CASSSDRERETQYF. The DNA for the CDR3 is TGTGCCAGCAGCTCCGACAGGGAACGAGAGACCCAGTACTTC.